These 8 T cell receptor beta chains originate from one sample sequenced in a study of shared clonotypes between healthy human individuals. Generated by immunoSEQ multiplex PCR, the TCRdb table keeps only in-frame clones and is missing some. The sample carries about 490,000 clones, 70% to 80% recorded once. Input material: PBMCs. These receptors all stem from a woman aged 35 to 49 in good health. Some clones in this sample may be carry-over from other donors' samples.

In its sample, this clone was seen once. The rearrangement links TRBV27 to TRBJ2-3, with D tentatively TRBD1 or TRBD2 (5 bases each). This CDR3 comprises 15 residues. CDR1 and CDR2 (germline): MNHEY, SMNVEV (reference sequence). V was clipped by 5 bases and J by 0 bases, with 12 bases between them. The CDR3 DNA reads TGTGCCAGCAGTAAGGGACGGGCAAGCACAGATACGCAGTATTTT. Its translation: CASSKGRASTDTQYF.

As for this clone: With only one base between it and a far larger clone, this is likely a read error. V is TRBV5-1 and J is TRBJ2-5, with D possibly being TRBD2 (6 bases). The CDR3 is 15 amino acids. Germline-derived CDR1 and CDR2 are SGHRS and YFSETQ. V was shortened by 4 bases and J by 9 bases, with 22 bases between the two germline ends. The DNA for the CDR3 is TGCGCCAGCAGCACCCCATTCGGGGGTGGAAGGGCCCAGTACTTC. It specifies CASSTPFGGGRAQYF.

The rearrangement joins TRBV11-1 to TRBJ2-7, with 7 bases that match TRBD1. Germline loops: CDR1 SGHAT, CDR2 FQDESV (reference sequence). Germline trimming cut 4 bases from V and 0 bases from J; bases unmatched to any gene: 3. The CDR3 spans 14 residues. Here the CDR3 reads CASSYRGSSYEQYF. CDR3 DNA: TGTGCCAGCAGCTACAGGGGTTCCTCCTACGAGCAGTACTTC. Filled out from reference TRBV11-1 and TRBJ2-7, the complete variable domain reads EAEVAQSPRYKITEKSQAVAFWCDPISGHATLYWYRQILGQGPELLVQFQDESVVDDSQLPKDRFSAERLKGVDSTLKIQPAELGDSAMYLCASSYRGSSYEQYFGPGTRLTVT.

The chain has TRBV6-1 and TRBJ2-1; D is perhaps TRBD1 (6 bases). The length of the CDR3 is 15 residues. The germline V and J ends were trimmed by 4 bases and 3 bases, with 13 bases remaining between them. Germline V gene sequence: CDR1 MNHNS, CDR2 SASEGT. CDR3: CASSVSGESYNEQFF. The CDR3 nucleotides are TGTGCCAGCAGTGTTTCAGGGGAGAGCTACAATGAGCAGTTCTTC.

This rearrangement joins TRBV5-1 to TRBJ2-5; no reliable D call. V shed 2 bases and J shed 4 bases, with 6 bases lying between them. This CDR3 has 12 amino acids. The germline gives CDR1 SGHRS, CDR2 YFSETQ. CDR3 bases: TGCGCCAGCAGCTTCCCAGGAGAGACCCAGTACTTC. Its translation: CASSFPGETQYF.

The chain carries TRBV5-1 and TRBJ1-1; tentatively, D is TRBD1 (5 bases). CDR1 is SGHRS and CDR2 is YFSETQ in the germline V gene. This CDR3 spans 13 amino acids. V was pared by 4 bases and J by 2 bases, with 9 bases between. CDR3 in amino acids: CASSGDSNTEAFF. Written as DNA, the CDR3 is TGCGCCAGCAGCGGCGACAGTAACACTGAAGCTTTCTTT.

V and J are TRBV29-1 and TRBJ1-2; D call uncertain. Germline assignment: CDR1 SQVTM and CDR2 ANQGSEA. V lost 3 bases, J lost 3 bases, and 14 bases lay in between. The CDR3 has 14 residues. The CDR3: CSVEGGSWDYGYTF. CDR3 in DNA: TGCAGCGTTGAGGGCGGGTCCTGGGACTATGGCTACACCTTC.

The J gene is TRBJ2-1, the V gene TRBV2; the D is unclear. Germline lookup yields CDR1 SNHLY and CDR2 FYNNEI. CDR3 length: 14 amino acids. Trimming took 1 base from V and 4 from J, leaving 8 bases between them. The CDR3 DNA reads TGTGCCAGCAGTGAAGGGTCCCTATACAATGAGCAGTTCTTC. It is translated as CASSEGSLYNEQFF.